A single T cell receptor beta chain is shown here with its context. Its antigen is not known. The sample carries other DNA sequences with the same CDR3. This record belongs to a study of cytomegalovirus exposure and HLA in healthy donors. 13 Jbeta primers and 60 Vbeta primers were used for the PCR. Assay: immunoSEQ multiplex PCR; the TCRdb copy retains only in-frame clones and omits some. The table lists about 93,000 clones, around 73% of them singletons. General study points: TRBV6-2, TRBV6-3 and some other V segments were excluded as indistinguishable.

The CDR3 has 17 residues. Per the germline V gene, CDR1 is SGHNT and CDR2 is YYREEE (reference sequence). Unmatched junction bases numbered 15, after V lost 4 bases and J lost 7 bases. The chain couples TRBV5-4 to TRBJ2-1, with TRBD1 matching 9 bases. The sequence was obtained from a woman in her thirties or forties in good health and CMV-seronegative. The specimen sequenced was PBMCs. The CDR3 region has the DNA TGTGCCAGCAGCGGTGAGCCAGGACAGGGGAGGGGAAATGAGCAGTTCTTC. Amino acid sequence: CASSGEPGQGRGNEQFF.